The clone carrying this TCR beta chain turned up a few times. CDR1 is DFQATT, CDR2 SNEGSKA, per germline (reference sequence). V was cut by 4 bases and J by 7 bases, with 20 bases left in between. The CDR3 length is 15 residues. This record comes from a study of T-cell memory formation after mild COVID-19. From the 5' RACE reads, TCRdb called clonotypes with MiXCR, one entry per CDR3 protein. The sample lists under 600,000 distinct CDR3 sequences; about 20% were seen once. The sequenced sample was PBMCs or a T cell subset sorted from them (not recorded which). The source is an adult woman who had mild COVID-19 (a few samples of this study predate the infection). Cell type and time point are not known. The chain couples TRBV20-1 to TRBJ2-1, with D tentatively TRBD2 (7 bases). CDR3 DNA: TGCAGTGCTACCGGGACGGGGGGCCGCAGGAATGAGCAGTTCTTC. Protein: CSATGTGGRRNEQFF.